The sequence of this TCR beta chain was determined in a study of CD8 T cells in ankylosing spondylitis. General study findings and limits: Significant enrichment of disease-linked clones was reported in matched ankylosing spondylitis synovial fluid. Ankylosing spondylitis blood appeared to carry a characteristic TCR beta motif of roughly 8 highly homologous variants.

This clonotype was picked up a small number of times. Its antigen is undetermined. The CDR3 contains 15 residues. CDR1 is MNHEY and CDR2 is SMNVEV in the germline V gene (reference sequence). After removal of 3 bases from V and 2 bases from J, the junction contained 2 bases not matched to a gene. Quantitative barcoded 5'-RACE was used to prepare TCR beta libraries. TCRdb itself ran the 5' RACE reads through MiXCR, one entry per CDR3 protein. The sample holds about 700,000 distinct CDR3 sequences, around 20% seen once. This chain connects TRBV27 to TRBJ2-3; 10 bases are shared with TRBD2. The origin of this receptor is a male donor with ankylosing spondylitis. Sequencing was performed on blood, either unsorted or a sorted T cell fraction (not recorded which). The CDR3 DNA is TGTGCCAGCAGTTTTAGCGGGGGGTACACAGATACGCAGTATTTT. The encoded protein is CASSFSGGYTDTQYF.